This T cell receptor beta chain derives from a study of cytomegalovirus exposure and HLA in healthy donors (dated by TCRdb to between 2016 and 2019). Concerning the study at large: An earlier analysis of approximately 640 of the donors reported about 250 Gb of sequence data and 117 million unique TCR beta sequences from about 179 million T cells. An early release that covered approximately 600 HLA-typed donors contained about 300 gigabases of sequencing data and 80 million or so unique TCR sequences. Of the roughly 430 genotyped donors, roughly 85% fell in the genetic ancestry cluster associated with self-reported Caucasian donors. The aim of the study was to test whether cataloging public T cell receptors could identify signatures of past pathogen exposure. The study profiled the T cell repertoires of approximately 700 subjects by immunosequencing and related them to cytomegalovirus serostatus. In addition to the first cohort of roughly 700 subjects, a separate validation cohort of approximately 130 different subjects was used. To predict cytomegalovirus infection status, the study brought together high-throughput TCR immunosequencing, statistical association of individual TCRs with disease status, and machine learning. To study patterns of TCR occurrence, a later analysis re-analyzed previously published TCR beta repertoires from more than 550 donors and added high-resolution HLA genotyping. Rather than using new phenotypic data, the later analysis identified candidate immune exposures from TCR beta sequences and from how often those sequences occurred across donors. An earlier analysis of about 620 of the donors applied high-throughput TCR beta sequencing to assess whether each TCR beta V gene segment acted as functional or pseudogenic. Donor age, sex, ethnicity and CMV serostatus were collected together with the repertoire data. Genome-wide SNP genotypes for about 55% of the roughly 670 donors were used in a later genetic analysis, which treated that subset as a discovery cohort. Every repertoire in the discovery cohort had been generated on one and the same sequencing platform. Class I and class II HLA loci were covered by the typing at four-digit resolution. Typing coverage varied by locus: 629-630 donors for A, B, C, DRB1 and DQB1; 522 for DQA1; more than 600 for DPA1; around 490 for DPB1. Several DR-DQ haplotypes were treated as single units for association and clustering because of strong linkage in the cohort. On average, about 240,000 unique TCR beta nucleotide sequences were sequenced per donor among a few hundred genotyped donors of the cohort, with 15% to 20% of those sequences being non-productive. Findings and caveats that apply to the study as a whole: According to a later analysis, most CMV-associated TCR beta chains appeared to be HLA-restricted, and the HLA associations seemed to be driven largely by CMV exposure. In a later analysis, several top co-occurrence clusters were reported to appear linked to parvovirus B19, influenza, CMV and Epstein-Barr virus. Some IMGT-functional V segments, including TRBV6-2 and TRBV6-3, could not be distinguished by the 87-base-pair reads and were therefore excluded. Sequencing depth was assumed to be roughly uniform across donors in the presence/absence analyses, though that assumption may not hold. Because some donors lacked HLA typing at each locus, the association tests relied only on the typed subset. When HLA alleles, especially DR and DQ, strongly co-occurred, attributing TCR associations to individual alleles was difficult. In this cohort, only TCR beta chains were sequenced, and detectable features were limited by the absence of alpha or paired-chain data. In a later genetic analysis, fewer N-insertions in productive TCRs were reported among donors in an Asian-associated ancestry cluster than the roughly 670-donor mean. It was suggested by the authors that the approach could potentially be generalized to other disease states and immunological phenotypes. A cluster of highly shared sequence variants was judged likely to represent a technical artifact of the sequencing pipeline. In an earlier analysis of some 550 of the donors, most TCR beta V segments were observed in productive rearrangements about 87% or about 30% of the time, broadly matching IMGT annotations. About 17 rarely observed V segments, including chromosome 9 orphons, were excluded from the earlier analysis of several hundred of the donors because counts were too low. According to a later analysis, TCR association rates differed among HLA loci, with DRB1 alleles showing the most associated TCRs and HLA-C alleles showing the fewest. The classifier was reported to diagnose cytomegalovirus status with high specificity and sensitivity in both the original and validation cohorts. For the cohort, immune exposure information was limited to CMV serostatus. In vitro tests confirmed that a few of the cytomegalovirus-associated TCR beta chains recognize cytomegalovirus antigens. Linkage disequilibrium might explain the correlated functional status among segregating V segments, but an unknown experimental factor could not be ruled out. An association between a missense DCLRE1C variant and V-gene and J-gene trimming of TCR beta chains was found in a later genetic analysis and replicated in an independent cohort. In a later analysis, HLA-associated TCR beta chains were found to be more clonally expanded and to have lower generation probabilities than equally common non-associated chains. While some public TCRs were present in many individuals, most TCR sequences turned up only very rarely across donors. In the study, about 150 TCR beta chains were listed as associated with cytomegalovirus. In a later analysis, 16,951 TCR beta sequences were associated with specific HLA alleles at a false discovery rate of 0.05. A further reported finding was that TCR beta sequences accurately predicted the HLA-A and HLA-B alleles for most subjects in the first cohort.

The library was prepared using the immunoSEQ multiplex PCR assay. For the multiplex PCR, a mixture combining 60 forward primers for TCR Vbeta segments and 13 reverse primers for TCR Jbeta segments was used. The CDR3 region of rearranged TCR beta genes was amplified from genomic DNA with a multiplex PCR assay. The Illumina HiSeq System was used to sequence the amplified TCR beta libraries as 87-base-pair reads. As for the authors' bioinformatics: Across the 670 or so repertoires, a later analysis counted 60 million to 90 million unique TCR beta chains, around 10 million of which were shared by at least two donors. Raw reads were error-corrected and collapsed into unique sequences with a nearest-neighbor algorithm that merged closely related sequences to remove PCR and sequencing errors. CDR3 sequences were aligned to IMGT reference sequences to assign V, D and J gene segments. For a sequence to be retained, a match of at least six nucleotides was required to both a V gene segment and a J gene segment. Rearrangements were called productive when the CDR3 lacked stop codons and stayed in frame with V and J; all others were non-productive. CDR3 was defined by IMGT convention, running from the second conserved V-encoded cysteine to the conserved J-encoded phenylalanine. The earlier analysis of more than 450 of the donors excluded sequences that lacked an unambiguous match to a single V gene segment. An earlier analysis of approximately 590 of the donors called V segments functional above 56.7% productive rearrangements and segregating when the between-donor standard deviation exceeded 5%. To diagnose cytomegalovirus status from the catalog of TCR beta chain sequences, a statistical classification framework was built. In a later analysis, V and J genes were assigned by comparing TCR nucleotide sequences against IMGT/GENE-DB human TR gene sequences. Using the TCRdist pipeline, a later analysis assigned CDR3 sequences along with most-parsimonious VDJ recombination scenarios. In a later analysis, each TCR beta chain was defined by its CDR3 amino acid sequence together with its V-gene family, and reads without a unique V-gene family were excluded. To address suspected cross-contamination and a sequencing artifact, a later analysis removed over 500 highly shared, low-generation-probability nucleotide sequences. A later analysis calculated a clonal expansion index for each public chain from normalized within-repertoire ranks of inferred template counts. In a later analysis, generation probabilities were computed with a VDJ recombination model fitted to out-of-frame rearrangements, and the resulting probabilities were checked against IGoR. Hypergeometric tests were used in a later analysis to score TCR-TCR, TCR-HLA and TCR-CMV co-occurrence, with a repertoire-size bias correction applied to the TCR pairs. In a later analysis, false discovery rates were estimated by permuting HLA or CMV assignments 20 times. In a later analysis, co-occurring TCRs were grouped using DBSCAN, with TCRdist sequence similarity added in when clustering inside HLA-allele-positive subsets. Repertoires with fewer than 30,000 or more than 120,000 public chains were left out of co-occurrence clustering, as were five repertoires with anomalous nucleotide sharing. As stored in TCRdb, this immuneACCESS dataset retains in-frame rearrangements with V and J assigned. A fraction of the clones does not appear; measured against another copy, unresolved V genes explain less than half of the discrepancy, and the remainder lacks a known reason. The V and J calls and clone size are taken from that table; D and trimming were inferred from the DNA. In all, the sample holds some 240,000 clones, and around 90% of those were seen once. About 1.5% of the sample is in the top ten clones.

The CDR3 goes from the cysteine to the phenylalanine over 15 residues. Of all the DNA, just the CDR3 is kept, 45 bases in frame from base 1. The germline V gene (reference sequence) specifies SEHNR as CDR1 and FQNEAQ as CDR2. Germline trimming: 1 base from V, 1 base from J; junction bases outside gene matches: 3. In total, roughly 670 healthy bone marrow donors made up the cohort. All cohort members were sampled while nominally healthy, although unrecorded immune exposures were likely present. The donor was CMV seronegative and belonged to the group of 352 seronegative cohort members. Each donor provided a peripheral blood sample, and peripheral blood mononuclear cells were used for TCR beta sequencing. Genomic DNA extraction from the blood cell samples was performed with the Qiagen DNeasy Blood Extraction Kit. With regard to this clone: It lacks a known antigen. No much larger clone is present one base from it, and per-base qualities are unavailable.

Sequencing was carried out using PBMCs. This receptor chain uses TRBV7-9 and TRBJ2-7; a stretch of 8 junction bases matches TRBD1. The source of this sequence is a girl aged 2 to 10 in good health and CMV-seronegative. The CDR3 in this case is CASSLVGQASYEQYF. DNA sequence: TGTGCCAGCAGCTTAGTGGGACAGGCATCCTACGAGCAGTACTTC. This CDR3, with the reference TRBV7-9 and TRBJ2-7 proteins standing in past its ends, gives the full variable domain DTGVSQNPRHKITKRGQNVTFRCDPISEHNRLYWYRQTLGQGPEFLTYFQNEAQLEKSRLLSDRFSAERPKGSFSTLEIQRTEQGDSAMYLCASSLVGQASYEQYFGPGTRLTVT.